The 26 T cell receptor beta chains in this list originate from one sample, sequenced in a study of neurological immune-mediated disorders. TCRdb re-called the 5' RACE reads through MiXCR, storing one row per CDR3 protein. The sample records about 92,000 distinct CDR3 sequences, 3% to 4.5% being singletons. Sequenced material: PBMCs. The receptor source for this set is a woman in her forties or fifties with multiple sclerosis.

This clonotype came up many times. The chain employs TRBV20-1 and TRBJ1-6, with D perhaps TRBD1 (6 bases). V was trimmed by 3 bases and J by 5 bases, leaving 8 bases between them. The CDR3 extends over 13 amino acids. Germline V gene sequence: CDR1 DFQATT, CDR2 SNEGSKA (reference sequence). The CDR3 region has the DNA TGCAGTGCTAGTGGACAGAATAATTCACCCCTCCACTTT. This gives the protein CSASGQNNSPLHF.

Many counts were recorded for this clonotype. The chain links TRBV20-1 to TRBJ1-5; tentative D call: TRBD1 (5 bases). V was trimmed by 3 bases and J by 2 bases, leaving 8 bases between them. Germline V lookup: CDR1 DFQATT, CDR2 SNEGSKA (reference sequence). CDR3 length: 13 residues. The CDR3 protein is CSARGPGNQPQHF. As DNA, the CDR3 is TGCAGTGCTAGGGGGCCAGGCAATCAGCCCCAGCATTTT.

In this sample, this clonotype turned up a few times. In nucleotides, the CDR3 is TGTGCCAGCTCGACAGGGGGGACCTACGAGCAGTACTTC. Translation gives CASSTGGTYEQYF. V is TRBV18 and J is TRBJ2-7; 9 nucleotides line up with TRBD1. V lost 6 bases and J lost 2; bases outside the gene matches: 2. Per the germline V gene, CDR1 is KGHSH and CDR2 is LQKENI. This CDR3 region has 13 residues.

In this sample, this clonotype turned up many times. This chain joins TRBV12-3 or TRBV12-4 and TRBJ2-2, with D unresolved. Trimming removed 6 bases from V and 5 bases from J, with 13 bases in between. The CDR3 has 14 residues. CDR3 protein: CASSPPGVTGELFF. The CDR3 DNA follows: TGTGCCAGCAGCCCCCCTGGTGTGACCGGGGAGCTGTTTTTT.

This clonotype was recorded at least ten times. This rearrangement joins TRBV6-2 or TRBV6-3 to TRBJ1-2, with D unclear. The CDR3 has 14 amino acids. CDR1 is MNHEY, CDR2 SVGEGT, per germline. Trimming stripped 10 bases from V and 4 bases from J, with 19 bases between. The CDR3: CATGDGLVGYGYTF. Written as DNA, the CDR3 is TGTGCCACCGGAGACGGACTCGTCGGCTATGGCTACACCTTC.

This clonotype was observed many times. This chain connects TRBV12-3 or TRBV12-4 to TRBJ1-1; 7 bases agree with TRBD1. J lost 4 bases, V lost 4 bases, and 6 bases had no gene match. This CDR3 contains 14 residues. CDR3 nucleotides: TGTGCCAGCAGTTGGGACAGTATGACCACTGAAGCTTTCTTT. Amino acid sequence: CASSWDSMTTEAFF.

There are many counts of this clonotype. The genes are TRBV20-1 and TRBJ2-4; the D gene is possibly TRBD2 (5 bases). Germline-derived CDR1 and CDR2 are DFQATT and SNEGSKA (reference sequence). V was cut by 3 bases and J by 12 bases, with 12 bases left in between. The CDR3 contains 11 residues. CDR3 sequence: CSASPGNNQYF. CDR3 coding DNA: TGCAGTGCTAGCCCCGGGAATAATCAGTACTTC.

By proportion, this clonotype is medium-sized. CDR3 amino acids: CASSLEGQGAQLFF. The CDR3 coding sequence is TGTGCCAGCAGCTTAGAGGGACAGGGGGCACAACTGTTTTTT. The rearrangement joins TRBV13 to TRBJ1-4; 12 bases line up with TRBD1. The length of the CDR3 is 14 residues. Germline V gene lookup returns CDR1 PRHDT and CDR2 FYEKMQ (reference sequence). The ends lost 1 base at V and 12 bases at J; junction bases unmatched: 3. Full variable domain (missing parts from reference TRBV13 and TRBJ1-4): AAGVIQSPRHLIKEKRETATLKCYPIPRHDTVYWYQQGPGQDPQFLISFYEKMQSDKGSIPDRFSAQQFSDYHSELNMSSLELGDSALYFCASSLEGQGAQLFFGSGTQLSVL.

This clonotype has ten or more counts. The chain couples TRBV4-1 to TRBJ1-5, with D maybe TRBD1 (5 bases). This CDR3 is built from 16 residues. Germline values: CDR1 MGHRA, CDR2 YSYEKL. The V and J ends lost 4 bases and 4 bases respectively, with 17 bases between them. DNA of the CDR3: TGCGCCAGCAGCCTGACAGTTAAGCTTACGAATCAGCCCCAGCATTTT. Its protein is CASSLTVKLTNQPQHF.

This clonotype was seen repeatedly, ten times or more. This chain connects TRBV7-9 to TRBJ2-2, with 8 nucleotides matching TRBD1. Trimming at V came to 1 base and at J to 6 bases, leaving 4 bases not matched to a gene. The CDR3 loop spans 15 amino acids. CDR1 and CDR2 (germline): SEHNR, FQNEAQ (reference sequence). This CDR3 is CASSLGRQGPGELFF. As DNA, the CDR3 is TGTGCCAGCAGCTTAGGCCGACAGGGGCCCGGGGAGCTGTTTTTT.

This clonotype has ten or more counts. The chain links TRBV6-1 to TRBJ2-1, with 9 bases that match TRBD1. Germline values: CDR1 MNHNS, CDR2 SASEGT. This CDR3 spans 15 amino acids. V lost 7 bases, J lost 6 bases, and 10 bases stayed unmatched. The CDR3 protein is CASTPDRDRVNEQFF. The CDR3 nucleotides are TGTGCCAGCACCCCCGACCGGGACAGGGTCAATGAGCAGTTCTTC.

This clonotype was seen at least ten times. The CDR3 protein is CASSFSGGAYEQYF. In nucleotides, the CDR3 is TGTGCCAGCAGCTTTAGCGGGGGTGCCTACGAGCAGTACTTC. This chain joins TRBV7-2 and TRBJ2-7; 9 bases are a match to TRBD2. This CDR3 has 14 amino acids. Trimming removed 3 bases from V and 2 bases from J; junction bases left unmatched: 2. Looked up from germline, CDR1 is SGHTA and CDR2 is FQGNSA.

This clonotype was seen at least ten times. The CDR3 sequence is CASSLQGPVMTNEQFF. CDR3 DNA sequence: TGCGCCAGCAGCTTGCAGGGGCCGGTAATGACGAATGAGCAGTTCTTC. The V and J genes are TRBV5-1 and TRBJ2-1; TRBD1 is a possible D gene (6 bases). Germline V gene sequence: CDR1 SGHRS, CDR2 YFSETQ. V gave up 1 base and J gave up 7 bases, with 18 bases separating them. This CDR3 is built from 16 residues.

This clonotype was counted ten times or more. V usage is TRBV18 and J usage is TRBJ1-1; 12 positions match TRBD1. CDR3 length: 14 amino acids. CDR1 is KGHSH, CDR2 LQKENI, per germline. Trimming took 5 bases from V and 4 from J; bases not matched to a gene: 2. In DNA, the CDR3 is TGTGCCAGCTCAAGGGACAGGGGGCCCACTGAAGCTTTCTTT. Amino acid sequence: CASSRDRGPTEAFF. The complete variable domain, with remaining parts taken from reference TRBV18 and TRBJ1-1, reads NAGVMQNPRHLVRRRGQEARLRCSPMKGHSHVYWYRQLPEEGLKFMVYLQKENIIDESGMPKERFSAEFPKEGPSILRIQQVVRGDSAAYFCASSRDRGPTEAFFGQGTRLTVV.

This clonotype was observed at least ten times. The chain links TRBV20-1 to TRBJ2-7; D might be TRBD2 (7 bases). Germline values: CDR1 DFQATT, CDR2 SNEGSKA (reference sequence). With 3 bases removed from V and 5 bases from J, the gap between germline ends came to 17 bases. The CDR3 runs to 14 residues. This CDR3 is CSARFKGGVNEQYF. DNA of the CDR3: TGCAGTGCTAGGTTCAAGGGGGGGGTTAACGAGCAGTACTTC.

This clonotype was observed at least ten times. This chain connects TRBV20-1 to TRBJ2-3, with D perhaps TRBD1 or TRBD2 (5 bases each). Germline V lookup: CDR1 DFQATT, CDR2 SNEGSKA (reference sequence). V was clipped by 4 bases and J by 3 bases, with 14 bases between them. CDR3 size: 14 residues. CDR3 in amino acids: CSAKQTWGTDTQYF. The DNA of the CDR3 is TGCAGTGCTAAACAGACCTGGGGGACAGATACGCAGTATTTT.

This clonotype was seen at least ten times. This chain connects TRBV20-1 to TRBJ1-2, with 7 positions matching TRBD1. The J segment lost 8 bases and the V segment lost 2 bases, leaving 2 bases of the junction unmatched. The CDR3 extends over 11 amino acids. Germline-derived CDR1 and CDR2 are DFQATT and SNEGSKA (reference sequence). The CDR3 protein is CSARRDSGYTF. The CDR3 nucleotides read TGCAGTGCTAGACGGGACAGCGGCTACACCTTC.

There are many counts of this clonotype. The genes are TRBV10-2 and TRBJ2-5; 7 nucleotides agree with TRBD1. This CDR3 has 19 residues. The V segment lost 0 bases and the J segment 3 bases; nucleotides outside the gene matches: 16. Germline lookup yields CDR1 WSHSY and CDR2 SAAADI. In DNA, the CDR3 is TGCGCCAGCAGTGAGTCGGTCGGTGTGATGGGACAGAATAAAGAGACCCAGTACTTC. It specifies CASSESVGVMGQNKETQYF.

This clonotype came up many times. DNA for the CDR3: TGCAGTGCCCCCCCCCGGCAAGTAAAGGATGAAAAACTGTTTTTT. Translated, it gives CSAPPRQVKDEKLFF. This chain links TRBV20-1 with TRBJ1-4; D is uncertain. Germline-derived CDR1 and CDR2 are DFQATT and SNEGSKA (reference sequence). The CDR3 consists of 15 residues. The germline V and J ends were trimmed by 6 bases and 6 bases, with 20 bases remaining between them.

Ten or more counts support this clonotype. The rearrangement uses TRBV5-6 and TRBJ1-5, with D possibly being TRBD1 (5 bases). Germline V gives CDR1 SGHDT, CDR2 YYEEEE. The CDR3 consists of 17 residues. V was cut by 1 base and J by 0 bases, with 14 bases left in between. CDR3 bases: TGTGCCAGCAGCTTGTCCCGGGACGGCTATAGCAATCAGCCCCAGCATTTT. It specifies CASSLSRDGYSNQPQHF.

Comments on this clonotype: A read error is possible here, since a much larger clone lies one base away. This chain uses TRBV27 with TRBJ2-2; no clear D. V was trimmed by 5 bases and J by 5 bases, leaving 9 bases between them. This CDR3 spans 13 amino acids. Germline CDR1 and CDR2: MNHEY and SMNVEV (reference sequence). The CDR3 sequence: CASSAKGTGELFF. Here the CDR3 DNA reads TGTGCCAGCAGTGCAAAGGGAACCGGGGAGCTGTTTTTT.

The sample holds many counts of this clonotype. V is TRBV20-1 and J is TRBJ1-5, with 7 bases fitting TRBD1. V shed 5 bases and J 1 base; nucleotides not matched to a gene: 2. This CDR3 is 13 amino acids long. CDR1 DFQATT and CDR2 SNEGSKA come from the germline V gene (reference sequence). The CDR3 region has the DNA TGCAGTGCTTCAGGGGGGAGCAATCAGCCCCAGCATTTT. Its translation is CSASGGSNQPQHF.

This clonotype appeared many times. The chain employs TRBV10-3 and TRBJ2-5; D ambiguous. Germline V gene data show CDR1 as ENHRY and CDR2 as SYGVKD. Trimming stripped 2 bases from V and 7 bases from J, with 8 bases between. The CDR3 runs 12 residues. DNA of the CDR3: TGTGCCATCAGTGAGCCCAAAGGGACCCAGTACTTC. It encodes CAISEPKGTQYF.

This clonotype occurred many times. The V and J genes are TRBV7-8 and TRBJ1-5; 8 bases are shared with TRBD1. The CDR3 has 16 amino acids. CDR1 is SGHVS, CDR2 FQNEAQ, per germline. Unmatched junction bases numbered 9, after V lost 5 bases and J lost 3 bases. CDR3 region: CASSRVGTGHNQPQHF. CDR3 sequence (DNA): TGTGCCAGCAGCAGAGTCGGGACAGGTCACAATCAGCCCCAGCATTTT.

Ten or more counts support this clonotype. This chain uses TRBV15 with TRBJ2-5, with unresolved D. V dropped 0 bases and J dropped 0 bases, with 5 bases sitting between them. The CDR3 is 14 amino acids. Germline V lookup: CDR1 LNHNV, CDR2 YYDKDF (reference sequence). The CDR3, as DNA: TGTGCCACCAGCAGAGAGGCAGACCAAGAGACCCAGTACTTC. Amino acid sequence: CATSREADQETQYF.

In this sample, this clonotype turned up many times. The chain combines TRBV5-1 with TRBJ2-5; either TRBD1 or TRBD2 may supply D (5 bases each). From germline, CDR1 is SGHRS and CDR2 YFSETQ. This CDR3 is 15 amino acids long. Trimming pared 1 base from V and 2 bases from J, leaving 12 bases between. CDR3: CASSLSAGAQETQYF. The DNA of the CDR3 is TGCGCCAGCAGCTTGAGCGCCGGGGCACAAGAGACCCAGTACTTC.